The present TCR beta chain was sequenced within a study of chemoradiotherapy in HPV16-positive cancers. Study-wide context: Functional T-cell assays on a couple of HPV16-positive patients' cells defined candidate HPV-specific clones and common TCR motifs.

Study outcomes and limitations: The functional HPV-specific definition rests on just a couple of HPV16-positive patients. Candidate HPV-specific clones and E7-related TCR motifs grew in tumor during treatment.

About this clone itself: Its target is not known.

This CDR3 is 13 amino acids long. Germline loops: CDR1 SQVTM, CDR2 ANQGSEA. The V and J ends lost 4 bases and 0 bases, in that order; junction bases with no gene match: 2. Here immunoSEQ multiplex PCR was the method, and the copy in TCRdb shows in-frame clones only, minus some. The sample yields thousands of clones, roughly nine tenths seen once. The sequencing used tumor tissue, collected from a patient who underwent chemoradiotherapy. The chain is built from TRBV29-1 and TRBJ1-1, with 7 bases matching TRBD1. The receptor's source is a human donor with HPV-associated anogenital cancer. CDR3 region: CSVGTGVNTEAFF. The CDR3 region has the DNA TGCAGCGTTGGGACAGGAGTGAACACTGAAGCTTTCTTT.